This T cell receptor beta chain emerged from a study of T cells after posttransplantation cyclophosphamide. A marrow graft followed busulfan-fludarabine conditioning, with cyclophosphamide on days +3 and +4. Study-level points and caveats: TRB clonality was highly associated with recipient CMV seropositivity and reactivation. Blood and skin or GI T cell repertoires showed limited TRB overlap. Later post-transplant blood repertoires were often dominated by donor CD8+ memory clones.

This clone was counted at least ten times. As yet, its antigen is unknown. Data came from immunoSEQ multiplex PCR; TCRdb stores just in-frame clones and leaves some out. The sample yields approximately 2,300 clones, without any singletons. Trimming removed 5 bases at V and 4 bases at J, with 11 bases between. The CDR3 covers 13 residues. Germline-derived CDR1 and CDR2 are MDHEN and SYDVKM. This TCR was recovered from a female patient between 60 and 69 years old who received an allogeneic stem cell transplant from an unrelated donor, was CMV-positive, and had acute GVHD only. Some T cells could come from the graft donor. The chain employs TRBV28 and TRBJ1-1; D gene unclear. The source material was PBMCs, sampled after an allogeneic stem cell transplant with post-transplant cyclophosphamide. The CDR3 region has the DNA TGTGCCAGCAGTGCCCTCGGTGCCACTGAAGCTTTCTTT. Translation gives CASSALGATEAFF.